This T cell receptor (beta chain) was observed in a study of yellow fever vaccine responses in identical twins. General study findings and limits: Reported findings indicate that twins' vaccine T cell responses seemed partially convergent, partially personalized.

TCRdb recomputed calls from the RT-PCR reads with MiXCR, one row per CDR3 protein. The sample contains under 3,000 distinct CDR3 sequences, more than 65% of which appear only once. The CDR3 runs 16 residues. Trimming at V came to 4 bases and at J to 2 bases, leaving 7 bases not matched to a gene. Germline CDR1 and CDR2: MNHEY and SVGAGI. The table lists this clonotype with a count of one. Its antigen is not identified. The chain carries TRBV6-5 and TRBJ2-2, with 7 bases fitting TRBD1. Sequencing used T cells from blood (PBMCs), unsorted or a sorted subset (not recorded which), obtained before or after yellow fever vaccination (not recorded which). This TCR was sampled from a woman in her late teens or twenties who received the yellow fever vaccine. The CDR3 sequence is CASSWGRGINTGELFF. The CDR3 DNA reads as TGTGCCAGCAGTTGGGGCAGGGGGATCAACACCGGGGAGCTGTTTTTT.